Shown below are 3 T cell receptor beta chains from a single sample sequenced in a study of cytomegalovirus exposure and HLA in healthy donors. The assay was immunoSEQ multiplex PCR, and TCRdb's table has in-frame clones only and misses some. The data hold about 400,000 clones, with 80% to 90% observed a single time. Sequencing was done on a sample of PBMCs. Source of these receptors: a woman aged 18-35 years in good health and CMV-seronegative.

The genes are TRBV7-9 and TRBJ1-5, with a tentative D call TRBD1 (5 bases). Germline-derived CDR1 and CDR2 are SEHNR and FQNEAQ (reference sequence). CDR3 size: 16 residues. V was pared by 1 base and J by 0 bases, with 10 bases between. The CDR3 region is CASSLGTGRSNQPQHF. In DNA, the CDR3 is TGTGCCAGCAGCTTAGGCACAGGTCGTAGCAATCAGCCCCAGCATTTT. Full variable domain (rest looked up from reference TRBV7-9 and TRBJ1-5): DTGVSQNPRHKITKRGQNVTFRCDPISEHNRLYWYRQTLGQGPEFLTYFQNEAQLEKSRLLSDRFSAERPKGSFSTLEIQRTEQGDSAMYLCASSLGTGRSNQPQHFGDGTRLSIL.

The CDR3 nucleotides are TGTGCCAGCAGCTTAGTACAGGCCAACTCTGGAAACACCATATATTTT. Its translation: CASSLVQANSGNTIYF. J is TRBJ1-3 and V is TRBV13, with D perhaps TRBD1 (5 bases). Germline CDR1 reads PRHDT; CDR2 reads FYEKMQ (reference sequence). The CDR3 consists of 16 residues. V shed 1 base and J shed 0 bases, with 10 bases lying between them.

The chain has TRBV7-6 and TRBJ2-3; D possibly corresponds to TRBD2 (6 bases). Per the germline V gene, CDR1 is SGHVS and CDR2 is FNYEAQ. V lost 5 bases, J lost 6 bases, and 12 bases lay in between. The CDR3 totals 13 residues. This chain's CDR3 is CASSASVRDTQYF. CDR3 coding DNA: TGTGCCAGCAGCGCTAGCGTCCGGGATACGCAGTATTTT.